This T cell receptor beta chain appears in the sequencing data of a study of T-cell reconstitution after alpha-beta-depleted transplantation in children. Broader study findings: The authors attributed T-cell counts and diversity one year after transplant mostly to newly produced T cells. There were reportedly several hundred expanded graft clones from which alpha-beta T cells came about two months after transplant.

The CDR3 is 14 amino acids. In germline, CDR1 is SGHRS, CDR2 YFSETQ. The germline V and J ends were trimmed by 3 bases and 1 base, with 10 bases remaining between them. Concerning this clonotype itself: Its antigen is unknown.

Preparation of the TCRbeta library was carried out with unique molecular identifiers. TCRdb re-called the PCR reads with MiXCR, one entry per CDR3 protein. The sample includes 8,000 to 9,500 distinct CDR3 sequences, 17% seen only once; the top ten take more than 75%. The source material was PBMCs, mostly from graft donor cells, sampled 60 days after TCRalphabeta/CD19-depleted stem cell transplant. The TCR comes from a girl less than two years old who had a stem cell transplant for combined immunodeficiency, so the T cells may come from the graft donor. The rearrangement uses TRBV5-1 and TRBJ1-1; D ambiguous. The CDR3 DNA reads as TGCGCCAGCAGCTCCAGCATCGGGAACACTGAAGCTTTCTTT. Its translation: CASSSSIGNTEAFF.